This T cell receptor (beta chain) appears in the sequencing data of a study of cytomegalovirus exposure and HLA in healthy donors. CDR1 is SGDLS, CDR2 YYNGEE, per germline. This CDR3 comprises 15 residues. Trimming removed 0 bases from V and 1 base from J; junction bases left unmatched: 3. Overall study results and limits: Apart from CMV serostatus, no immune exposure information was available. 87-base-pair reads could not separate some V segments, including TRBV6-2 and TRBV6-3. About 87% or about 30% of the time was how often most TCR beta V segments were productive, according to an earlier analysis.

Of note for this clone: No antigen is known for it.

60 Vbeta and 13 Jbeta primers were used in PCR. Method: immunoSEQ multiplex PCR; TCRdb's copy keeps in-frame clones and lacks some. This table has 210,000 or so clones, approximately 80% appearing once. The gene calls are TRBV9 and TRBJ1-1, with TRBD1 identical over 7 bases. The material sequenced was PBMCs. The TCR originated in a woman aged 40-49 years in good health and CMV-seronegative. CDR3 loop: CASSVEGTANTEAFF. CDR3 DNA: TGTGCCAGCAGCGTAGAAGGGACAGCGAACACTGAAGCTTTCTTT. The variable domain in full, with the rest retrieved from reference TRBV9 and TRBJ1-1, is DSGVTQTPKHLITATGQRVTLRCSPRSGDLSVYWYQQSLDQGLQFLIQYYNGEERAKGNILERFSAQQFPDLHSELNLSSLELGDSALYFCASSVEGTANTEAFFGQGTRLTVV.